This TCR beta chain was found in a study of control samples from healthy donors and cancer patients. This clone has just one count. TCRdb keeps only in-frame clones here, not all; method: immunoSEQ multiplex PCR. This repertoire shows around 100,000 clones, 75% to 90% found once; its top ten account for 15% to 20%. The CDR3 consists of 12 residues. The germline V gene encodes CDR1 WNHNN and CDR2 SYGVQD (reference sequence). V was cut by 3 bases and J by 6 bases, with 8 bases left in between. The sequencing input was PBMCs. The chain is built from TRBV10-1 and TRBJ2-5; D remains unclear. The sequence was collected from a man aged 55 to 69 with lung cancer. CDR3 bases: TGCGCCAGCAGTGATCCTTCGAAGACCCAGTACTTC. Translating it yields CASSDPSKTQYF.